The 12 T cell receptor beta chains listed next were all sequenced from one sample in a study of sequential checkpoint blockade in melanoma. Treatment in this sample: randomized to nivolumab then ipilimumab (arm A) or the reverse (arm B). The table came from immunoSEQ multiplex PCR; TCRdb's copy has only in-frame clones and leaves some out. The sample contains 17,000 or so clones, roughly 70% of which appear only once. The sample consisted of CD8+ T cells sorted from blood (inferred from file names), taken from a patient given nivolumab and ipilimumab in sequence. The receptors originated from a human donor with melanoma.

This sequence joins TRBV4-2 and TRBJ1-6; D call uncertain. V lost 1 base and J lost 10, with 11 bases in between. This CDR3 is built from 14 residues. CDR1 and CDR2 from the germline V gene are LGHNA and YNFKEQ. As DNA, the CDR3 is TGTGCCAGCAGCCAAGGTGGCGGGCACTCACCCCTCCACTTT. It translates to CASSQGGGHSPLHF.

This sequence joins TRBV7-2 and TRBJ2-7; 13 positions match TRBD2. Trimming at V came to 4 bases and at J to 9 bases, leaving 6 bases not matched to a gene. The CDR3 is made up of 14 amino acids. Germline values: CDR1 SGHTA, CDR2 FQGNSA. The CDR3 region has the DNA TGTGCCAGCAGCTCCTTGACTAGCGGGGGGCGGCAGTACTTC. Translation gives CASSSLTSGGRQYF.

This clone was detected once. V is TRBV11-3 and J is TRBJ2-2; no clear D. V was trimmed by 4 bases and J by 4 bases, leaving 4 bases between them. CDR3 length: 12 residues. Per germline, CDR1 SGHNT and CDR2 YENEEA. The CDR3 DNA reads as TGTGCCAGCAGCTCGGGCACCGGGGAGCTGTTTTTT. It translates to CASSSGTGELFF.

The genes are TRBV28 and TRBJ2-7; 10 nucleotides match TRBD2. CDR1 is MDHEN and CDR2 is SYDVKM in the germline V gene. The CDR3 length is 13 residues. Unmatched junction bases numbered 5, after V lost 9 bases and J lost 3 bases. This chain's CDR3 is CASQREGLYEQYF. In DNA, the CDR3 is TGTGCCAGTCAGCGGGAGGGTCTCTACGAGCAGTACTTC.

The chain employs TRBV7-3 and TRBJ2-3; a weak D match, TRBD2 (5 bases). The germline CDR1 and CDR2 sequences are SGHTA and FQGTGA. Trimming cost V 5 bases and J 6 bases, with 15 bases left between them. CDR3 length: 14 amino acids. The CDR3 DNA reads TGTGCCAGCAGCCCAACTTTCGGGGAGGATACGCAGTATTTT. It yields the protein CASSPTFGEDTQYF.

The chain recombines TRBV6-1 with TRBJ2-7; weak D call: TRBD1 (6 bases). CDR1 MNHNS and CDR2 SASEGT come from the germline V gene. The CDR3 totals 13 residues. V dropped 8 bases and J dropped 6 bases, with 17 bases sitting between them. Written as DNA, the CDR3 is TGTGCCAGCCACCAGGGGTCGTCGAGCGAGCAGTACTTC. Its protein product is CASHQGSSSEQYF.

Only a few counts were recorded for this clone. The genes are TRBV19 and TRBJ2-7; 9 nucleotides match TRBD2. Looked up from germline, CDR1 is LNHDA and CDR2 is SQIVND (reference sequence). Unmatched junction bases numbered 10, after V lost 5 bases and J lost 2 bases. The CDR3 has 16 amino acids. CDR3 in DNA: TGTGCCAGTAGTTCCCGGCGGGGGGGCTCCCCCTACGAGCAGTACTTC. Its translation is CASSSRRGGSPYEQYF.

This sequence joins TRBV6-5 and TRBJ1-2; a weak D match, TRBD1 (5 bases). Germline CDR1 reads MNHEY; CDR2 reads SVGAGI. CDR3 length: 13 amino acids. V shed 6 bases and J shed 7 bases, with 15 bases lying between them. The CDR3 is CASSPGQGAGYTF. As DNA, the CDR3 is TGTGCCAGCAGCCCTGGGCAGGGTGCTGGCTACACCTTC.

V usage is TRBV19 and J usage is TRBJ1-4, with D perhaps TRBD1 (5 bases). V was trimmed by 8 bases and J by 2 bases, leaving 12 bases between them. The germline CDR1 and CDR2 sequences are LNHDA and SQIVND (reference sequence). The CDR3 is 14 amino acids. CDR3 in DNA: TGTGCCAGTGGGTCAGGGAGGACTAATGAAAAACTGTTTTTT. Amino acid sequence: CASGSGRTNEKLFF.

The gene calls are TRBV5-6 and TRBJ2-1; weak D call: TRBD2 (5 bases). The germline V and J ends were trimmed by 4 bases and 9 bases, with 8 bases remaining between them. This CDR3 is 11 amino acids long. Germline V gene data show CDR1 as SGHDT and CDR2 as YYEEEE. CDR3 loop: CASSEGAEQFF. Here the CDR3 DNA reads TGTGCCAGCAGCGAGGGTGCTGAGCAGTTCTTC.

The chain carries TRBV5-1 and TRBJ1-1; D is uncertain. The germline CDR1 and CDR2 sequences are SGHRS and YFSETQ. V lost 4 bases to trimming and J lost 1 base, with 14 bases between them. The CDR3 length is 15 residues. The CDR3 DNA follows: TGCGCCAGCAGCGGCTCCAGCGCTCAGAACACTGAAGCTTTCTTT. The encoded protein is CASSGSSAQNTEAFF.

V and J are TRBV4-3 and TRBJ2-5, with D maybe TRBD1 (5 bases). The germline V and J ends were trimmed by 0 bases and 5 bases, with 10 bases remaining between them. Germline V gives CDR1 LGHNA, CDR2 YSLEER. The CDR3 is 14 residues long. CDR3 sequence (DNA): TGCGCCAGCAGCCAAGACCAGGGTACGGAGACCCAGTACTTC. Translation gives CASSQDQGTETQYF.